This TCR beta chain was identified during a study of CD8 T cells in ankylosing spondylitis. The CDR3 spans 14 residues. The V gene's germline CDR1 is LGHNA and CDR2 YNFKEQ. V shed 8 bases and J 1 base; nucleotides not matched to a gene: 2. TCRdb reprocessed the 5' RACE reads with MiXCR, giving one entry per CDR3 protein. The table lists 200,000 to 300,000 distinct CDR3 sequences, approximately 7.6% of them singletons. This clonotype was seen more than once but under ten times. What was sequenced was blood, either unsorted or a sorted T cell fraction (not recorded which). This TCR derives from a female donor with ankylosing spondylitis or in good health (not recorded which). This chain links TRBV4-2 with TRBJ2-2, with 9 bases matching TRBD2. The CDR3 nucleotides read TGTGCCAGCCAAGCGGGGGGGAACACCGGGGAGCTGTTTTTT. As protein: CASQAGGNTGELFF.